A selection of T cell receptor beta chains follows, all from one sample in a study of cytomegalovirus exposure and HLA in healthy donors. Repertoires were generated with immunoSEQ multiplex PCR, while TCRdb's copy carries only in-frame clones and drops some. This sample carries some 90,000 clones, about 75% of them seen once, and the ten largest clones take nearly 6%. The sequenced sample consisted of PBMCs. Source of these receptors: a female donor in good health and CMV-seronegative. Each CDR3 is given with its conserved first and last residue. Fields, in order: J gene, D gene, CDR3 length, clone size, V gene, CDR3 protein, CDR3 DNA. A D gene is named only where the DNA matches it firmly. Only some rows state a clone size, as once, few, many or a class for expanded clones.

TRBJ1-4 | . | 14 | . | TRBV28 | CASSYGATREKLFF | TGTGCCAGCAGTTATGGGGCAACACGGGAAAAACTGTTTTTT
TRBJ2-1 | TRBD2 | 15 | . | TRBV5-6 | CASSLAGGLDNEQFF | TGTGCCAGCAGCTTAGCGGGGGGGCTGGACAATGAGCAGTTCTTC
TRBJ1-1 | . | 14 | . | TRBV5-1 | CASSFAGRNTEAFF | TGCGCCAGCAGCTTTGCAGGGCGGAACACTGAAGCTTTCTTT
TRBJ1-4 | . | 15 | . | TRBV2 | CASSEAEGTNEKLFF | TGTGCCAGCAGTGAAGCGGAGGGGACTAATGAAAAACTGTTTTTT
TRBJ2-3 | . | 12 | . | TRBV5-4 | CASSWGVDTQYF | TGTGCCAGCAGCTGGGGGGTAGATACGCAGTATTTT
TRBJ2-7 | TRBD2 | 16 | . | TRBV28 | CASSYRTSGTLREQYF | TGTGCCAGCAGTTATCGGACTAGCGGGACTTTAAGGGAGCAGTACTTC
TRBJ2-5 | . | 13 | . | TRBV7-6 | CASSPMTGETQYF | TGTGCCAGCAGCCCAATGACGGGAGAGACCCAGTACTTC
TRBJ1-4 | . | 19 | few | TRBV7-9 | CASSLALGALIATNEKLFF | TGTGCCAGCAGCTTAGCGCTAGGGGCCCTTATTGCAACTAATGAAAAACTGTTTTTT
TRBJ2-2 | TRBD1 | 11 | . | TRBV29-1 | CSARTGRGLFF | TGCAGCGCCCGGACAGGCCGGGGGCTGTTTTTT
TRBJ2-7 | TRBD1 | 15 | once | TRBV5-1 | CASSPGTGANYEQYF | TGCGCCAGCAGCCCCGGGACAGGAGCTAACTACGAGCAGTACTTC
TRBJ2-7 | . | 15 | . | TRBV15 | CATSPGGRAPYEQYF | TGTGCCACCAGCCCGGGTGGCAGGGCCCCCTACGAGCAGTACTTC
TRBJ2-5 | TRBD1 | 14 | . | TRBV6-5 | CASSSTGAGETQYF | TGTGCCAGCAGTTCGACAGGGGCCGGGGAGACCCAGTACTTC
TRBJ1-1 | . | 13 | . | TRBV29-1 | CSAKGQAGTEAFF | TGCAGCGCGAAGGGGCAGGCTGGCACTGAAGCTTTCTTT
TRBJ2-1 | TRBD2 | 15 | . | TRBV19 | CASRESGSSYNEQFF | TGTGCCAGTAGGGAGAGCGGGAGCTCCTACAATGAGCAGTTCTTC
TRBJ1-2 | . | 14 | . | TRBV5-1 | CASSLASGDYGYTF | TGCGCCAGCAGCTTGGCCTCGGGTGACTATGGCTACACCTTC
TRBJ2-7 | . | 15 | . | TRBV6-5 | CASSYYEGVEYEQYF | TGTGCCAGCAGTTATTACGAGGGGGTGGAGTACGAGCAGTACTTC
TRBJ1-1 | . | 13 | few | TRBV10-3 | CAISLTGNTEAFF | TGTGCCATCAGCCTCACAGGGAACACTGAAGCTTTCTTT
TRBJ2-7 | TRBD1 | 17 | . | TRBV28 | CASSPPPGQGRAYEQYF | TGTGCCAGCAGTCCCCCGCCGGGACAGGGAAGAGCCTACGAGCAGTACTTC
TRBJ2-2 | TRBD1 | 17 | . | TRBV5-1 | CASSLGGTGVRTGELFF | TGCGCCAGCAGCTTGGGCGGGACAGGGGTTCGCACCGGGGAGCTGTTTTTT
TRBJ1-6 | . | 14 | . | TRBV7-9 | CASSLGLVNSPLHF | TGTGCCAGCAGCTTGGGACTGGTAAATTCACCCCTCCACTTT
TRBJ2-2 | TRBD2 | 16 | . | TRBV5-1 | CASSLSAGGGTGELFF | TGCGCCAGCAGCTTGAGTGCGGGAGGAGGCACCGGGGAGCTGTTTTTT
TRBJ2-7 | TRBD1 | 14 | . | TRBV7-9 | CASSLGTGGVEQYF | TGTGCCAGCAGCTTAGGGACAGGGGGCGTCGAGCAGTACTTC
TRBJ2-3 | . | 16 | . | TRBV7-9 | CASSLGTASRTDTQYF | TGTGCCAGCAGCTTAGGAACAGCTTCTCGCACAGATACGCAGTATTTT
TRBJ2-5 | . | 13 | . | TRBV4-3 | CASSPRDGETQYF | TGCGCCAGCAGCCCCCGCGACGGGGAGACCCAGTACTTC
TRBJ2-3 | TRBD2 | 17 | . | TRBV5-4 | CVSSPGGGGRYTDTQYF | TGTGTCAGCAGCCCGGGTGGGGGCGGGAGGTACACAGATACGCAGTATTTT
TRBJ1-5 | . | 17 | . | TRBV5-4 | CASSLGGGGLSNQPQHF | TGTGCCAGCAGCTTGGGAGGAGGAGGCCTTAGCAATCAGCCCCAGCATTTT
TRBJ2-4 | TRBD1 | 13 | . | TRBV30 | CAWRTGTGGHEYF | TGTGCCTGGCGTACCGGGACAGGGGGTCACGAGTACTTC
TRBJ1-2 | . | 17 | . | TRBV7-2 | CASSLVVTGGANYGYTF | TGTGCCAGCAGCTTAGTGGTCACCGGCGGCGCAAACTATGGCTACACCTTC
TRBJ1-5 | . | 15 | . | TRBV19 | CASGEGQKNNQPQHF | TGTGCCAGCGGAGAGGGACAAAAGAACAATCAGCCCCAGCATTTT